One sample yielded the 20 T cell receptor beta chains listed below, sequenced in a study of blood T cell repertoires in COVID-19. The table came from immunoSEQ multiplex PCR; TCRdb's copy has only in-frame clones and leaves some out. The table shows roughly 69,000 clones, with roughly three quarters occurring only once. The sample taken for sequencing was peripheral blood. These receptors were taken from a woman aged 50 to 60 with acute or convalescent COVID-19.

V is TRBV5-1 and J is TRBJ2-5, with a possible D match to TRBD2 (5 bases). In germline, CDR1 is SGHRS, CDR2 YFSETQ. The CDR3 sequence is 13 residues long. Trimming shortened V by 1 base and J by 2 bases, and 6 bases separated the two germline ends. Written as DNA, the CDR3 is TGCGCCAGCAGCTTGCGGGAACAAGAGACCCAGTACTTC. Translation: CASSLREQETQYF.

J is TRBJ2-1 and V is TRBV7-9; TRBD2 matches 8 bases. V lost 3 bases, J lost 8 bases, and 3 bases stayed unmatched. This CDR3 region has 13 residues. Per the germline V gene, CDR1 is SEHNR and CDR2 is FQNEAQ (reference sequence). In nucleotides, the CDR3 is TGTGCCAGCAGCTTCTCAGCGGGAGATGAGCAGTTCTTC. It codes for CASSFSAGDEQFF. The full variable domain, its missing parts supplied by reference TRBV7-9 and TRBJ2-1, is DTGVSQNPRHKITKRGQNVTFRCDPISEHNRLYWYRQTLGQGPEFLTYFQNEAQLEKSRLLSDRFSAERPKGSFSTLEIQRTEQGDSAMYLCASSFSAGDEQFFGPGTRLTVL.

The V call is TRBV6-2 or TRBV6-3, the J call TRBJ1-1; TRBD1 aligns across 12 bases. The V gene's germline CDR1 is MNHEY and CDR2 SVGEGT. The J segment lost 8 bases and the V segment lost 2 bases, leaving 6 bases of the junction unmatched. This CDR3 is built from 15 residues. This chain's CDR3 is CASSYPRDRGQEAFF. The CDR3 DNA reads as TGTGCCAGCAGTTACCCCCGGGACAGGGGGCAAGAAGCTTTCTTT.

This chain uses TRBV18 with TRBJ1-1; a weak D match, TRBD1 (5 bases). Germline V gene lookup returns CDR1 KGHSH and CDR2 LQKENI. The CDR3 contains 12 residues. V was cut by 6 bases and J by 6 bases, with 11 bases left in between. The CDR3 DNA reads as TGTGCCAGCTCGGGGGGGACCTCTGAAGCTTTCTTT. Amino acid sequence: CASSGGTSEAFF.

This chain connects TRBV6-5 to TRBJ2-5; the D gene is possibly TRBD1 (5 bases). The CDR3 runs to 15 residues. Trimming removed 0 bases from V and 6 bases from J, with 14 bases in between. Germline V CDR1 and CDR2: MNHEY, SVGAGI. In nucleotides, the CDR3 is TGTGCCAGCAGTTACTCGATTCAGGGAATAAAGACCCAGTACTTC. Translated, it gives CASSYSIQGIKTQYF.

The chain combines TRBV28 with TRBJ2-2; 7 bases match TRBD1. Germline values: CDR1 MDHEN, CDR2 SYDVKM. V gave up 8 bases and J gave up 0 bases; unmatched junction bases: 0. This CDR3 comprises 13 residues. CDR3 in DNA: TGTGCCAGCGGGACAGCGAACACCGGGGAGCTGTTTTTT. This sequence encodes CASGTANTGELFF.

This CDR3 reads CASSFRDFTDTQYF. CDR3 coding DNA: TGTGCCAGCAGTTTTAGGGACTTTACAGATACGCAGTATTTT. The V call is TRBV27, the J call TRBJ2-3, with a weak D call TRBD2 (6 bases). The CDR3 has 14 amino acids. V was shortened by 3 bases and J by 3 bases, with 10 bases between the two germline ends. CDR1 is MNHEY, CDR2 SMNVEV, per germline (reference sequence).

The chain combines TRBV27 with TRBJ2-2; the match to TRBD2 covers 10 bases. V lost 6 bases and J lost 3; bases outside the gene matches: 7. The germline V gene encodes CDR1 MNHEY and CDR2 SMNVEV (reference sequence). The CDR3 covers 16 residues. This chain's CDR3 is CASRIGLAEDTGELFF. In DNA form, the CDR3 reads TGTGCCAGCAGAATCGGACTAGCGGAAGACACCGGGGAGCTGTTTTTT.

The J gene is TRBJ2-7, the V gene TRBV6-5, with a possible D match to TRBD2 (5 bases). V lost 7 bases and J lost 3, with 10 bases in between. The germline V gene has CDR1 MNHEY and CDR2 SVGAGI. This CDR3 has 12 residues. The CDR3, as DNA: TGTGCCAGCACCAGGAGCGGCTACGAGCAGTACTTC. Protein sequence: CASTRSGYEQYF.

This chain connects TRBV2 to TRBJ1-6; 7 nucleotides align to TRBD1. Trimming cost V 7 bases and J 8 bases; bases outside gene matches: 2. The CDR3 totals 12 residues. From germline, CDR1 is SNHLY and CDR2 FYNNEI. This chain's CDR3 is CASIQGDSPLHF. The CDR3 DNA sequence: TGTGCCAGCATCCAGGGGGATTCACCCCTCCACTTT.

This clone was found once. The gene calls are TRBV19 and TRBJ2-3, with 8 bases fitting TRBD1. Germline assignment: CDR1 LNHDA and CDR2 SQIVND (reference sequence). J was trimmed by 1 base and V by 8 bases; bases with no gene match: 5. This CDR3 region has 14 residues. In DNA, the CDR3 is TGTGCCAGTTATACGGGACAGGGCACAGATACGCAGTATTTT. Translated, it gives CASYTGQGTDTQYF.

The CDR3: CASSPRLGEVHEQYF. The CDR3 DNA reads as TGTGCCAGCTCACCACGTCTAGGCGAGGTCCACGAGCAGTACTTC. The gene calls are TRBV18 and TRBJ2-7; no clear D gene. With 1 base removed from V and 5 bases from J, the gap between germline ends came to 15 bases. The CDR3 is 15 residues long. Germline CDR1 reads KGHSH; CDR2 reads LQKENI.

This chain links TRBV2 with TRBJ1-1, with D possibly TRBD1 on 6 matching bases. The CDR3 totals 13 residues. The ends were cut back, 5 bases at V and 3 bases at J, with 10 bases in the middle. Germline CDR1 reads SNHLY; CDR2 reads FYNNEI. CDR3 DNA: TGTGCCAGCAGTAAACAGGGAGACACTGAAGCTTTCTTT. Translating gives CASSKQGDTEAFF.

This sequence joins TRBV7-9 and TRBJ1-5, with D possibly being TRBD1 (5 bases). The CDR3 is made up of 15 amino acids. The V gene lost 4 bases and the J gene lost 5 bases, with 15 bases spanning the gap. Germline CDR1 and CDR2: SEHNR and FQNEAQ (reference sequence). The CDR3 protein is CASSSTQGGDQPQHF. In DNA form, the CDR3 reads TGTGCCAGCAGCTCCACGCAGGGAGGGGATCAGCCCCAGCATTTT.

The J gene is TRBJ2-1, the V gene TRBV18, with D possibly being TRBD2 (5 bases). This CDR3 is built from 15 residues. Trimming took off 0 bases at V and 2 bases at J, with 8 bases between the two ends. CDR1 is KGHSH, CDR2 LQKENI, per germline. CDR3 in DNA: TGTGCCAGCTCACCACCCGGGGTTCCCTACAATGAGCAGTTCTTC. Protein: CASSPPGVPYNEQFF.

This clone was picked up one time. The rearrangement links TRBV19 to TRBJ2-5; TRBD2 aligns across 16 bases. With 3 bases clipped from V and 2 bases from J, the junction kept 3 bases outside the gene matches. CDR1 is LNHDA and CDR2 is SQIVND in the germline V gene (reference sequence). The CDR3 loop spans 17 amino acids. The CDR3 loop is CASSIGTSGGGQETQYF. CDR3 sequence (DNA): TGTGCCAGTAGTATCGGGACTAGCGGGGGGGGACAAGAGACCCAGTACTTC. Using reference TRBV19 and TRBJ2-5 for the parts outside the CDR3, the full variable domain is DGGITQSPKYLFRKEGQNVTLSCEQNLNHDAMYWYRQDPGQGLRLIYYSQIVNDFQKGDIAEGYSVSREKKESFPLTVTSAQKNPTAFYLCASSIGTSGGGQETQYFGPGTRLLVL.

The chain has TRBV5-8 and TRBJ2-3; TRBD2 might be the D (5 bases). V was cut by 4 bases and J by 6 bases, with 15 bases left in between. The V gene's germline CDR1 is SGHTS and CDR2 YDEGEE. This CDR3 comprises 14 residues. The CDR3 sequence: CASSPRTSRDTQYF. DNA for the CDR3: TGTGCCAGCAGCCCAAGGACTTCCCGGGATACGCAGTATTTT.

The rearrangement links TRBV7-6 to TRBJ2-5, with D possibly TRBD1 on 6 matching bases. Per germline, CDR1 SGHVS and CDR2 FNYEAQ. The CDR3 extends over 14 amino acids. Trimming cost V 5 bases and J 2 bases, with 12 bases left between them. CDR3 region: CASSPNREQETQYF. The CDR3 DNA is TGTGCCAGCAGCCCAAACAGGGAACAAGAGACCCAGTACTTC.

In this sample, this clone turned up once. The V and J genes are TRBV5-1 and TRBJ1-4; TRBD1 might be the D (5 bases). V was shortened by 4 bases and J by 2 bases, with 15 bases between the two germline ends. The CDR3 contains 16 residues. CDR1 SGHRS and CDR2 YFSETQ come from the germline V gene. Written as DNA, the CDR3 is TGCGCCAGCAGCCTAGGGGATACGCGCACTAATGAAAAACTGTTTTTT. Translating gives CASSLGDTRTNEKLFF.

This rearrangement joins TRBV5-1 to TRBJ2-4, with 13 bases fitting TRBD2. Trimming took 3 bases from V and 8 from J; bases not matched to a gene: 11. This CDR3 spans 17 amino acids. Germline V gives CDR1 SGHRS, CDR2 YFSETQ. CDR3 sequence reads: CASSSTSGGAILDIQYF. CDR3 nucleotide sequence: TGCGCCAGCAGCTCTACTAGCGGGGGGGCCATTTTAGACATTCAGTACTTC.